This is a list of T cell receptor beta chains from one sample in a study of T cells in Graves' hyperthyroidism and ophthalmopathy. TCRdb processed the multiplex PCR reads anew with MiXCR; each CDR3 protein has one entry. The profile shows approximately 370,000 distinct CDR3 sequences, about 17% of them singletons. The sequencing sample was made of blood. The receptors come from a woman under 40 with Graves' hyperthyroidism that later progressed to Graves' ophthalmopathy. Both conserved end residues are part of each CDR3.

J gene: TRBJ2-7; V gene: TRBV7-6; CDR3 protein: CASSHSDSPYEQYF
J gene: TRBJ2-5; V gene: TRBV7-2; CDR3 protein: CASSLQGQAQETQYF
J gene: TRBJ2-2; V gene: TRBV6-1; CDR3 protein: CASSSGRGRTGELFF
J gene: TRBJ1-5; V gene: TRBV6-2/TRBV6-3; CDR3 protein: CASSYSGGIRNQPQHF
J gene: TRBJ2-1; V gene: TRBV29-1; CDR3 protein: CSVFRGWDEQFF
J gene: TRBJ2-7; V gene: TRBV30; CDR3 protein: CAWGQGREQYF
J gene: TRBJ2-5; V gene: TRBV27; CDR3 protein: CASSPLASEETQYF
J gene: TRBJ2-2; V gene: TRBV24-1; CDR3 protein: CATRGTGNTGELFF
J gene: TRBJ2-7; V gene: TRBV27; CDR3 protein: CASQTSGRIYEQYF
J gene: TRBJ2-1; V gene: TRBV30; CDR3 protein: CAWNRDRLTGTYNEQFF
J gene: TRBJ1-1; V gene: TRBV5-1; CDR3 protein: CASSFGFNTEAFF
J gene: TRBJ2-7; V gene: TRBV11-2; CDR3 protein: CASSITGTGSAQYF
J gene: TRBJ2-7; V gene: TRBV2; CDR3 protein: CATGRSFSYEQYF
J gene: TRBJ2-7; V gene: TRBV27; CDR3 protein: CASSPAPNRGPYEQYF
J gene: TRBJ2-4; V gene: TRBV2; CDR3 protein: CASSEQHHYTLGNIQYF
J gene: TRBJ1-2; V gene: TRBV9; CDR3 protein: CASSVGSNGYTF
J gene: TRBJ1-2; V gene: TRBV20-1; CDR3 protein: CSASENNYGYTF
J gene: TRBJ1-1; V gene: TRBV6-1; CDR3 protein: CASSLGGRTEAFF
J gene: TRBJ2-3; V gene: TRBV5-6; CDR3 protein: CASSYPSGGDTYTQYF
J gene: TRBJ2-3; V gene: TRBV28; CDR3 protein: CASSPNDSGTSGPTDTQYF
J gene: TRBJ2-1; V gene: TRBV18; CDR3 protein: CASSSRGQLADNEQFF
J gene: TRBJ2-3; V gene: TRBV20-1; CDR3 protein: CSANDPRQDSSTDTQYF
J gene: TRBJ2-7; V gene: TRBV18; CDR3 protein: CASSPLGQGANEQYF
J gene: TRBJ2-6; V gene: TRBV3-1; CDR3 protein: CASSQAAAGANVLTF